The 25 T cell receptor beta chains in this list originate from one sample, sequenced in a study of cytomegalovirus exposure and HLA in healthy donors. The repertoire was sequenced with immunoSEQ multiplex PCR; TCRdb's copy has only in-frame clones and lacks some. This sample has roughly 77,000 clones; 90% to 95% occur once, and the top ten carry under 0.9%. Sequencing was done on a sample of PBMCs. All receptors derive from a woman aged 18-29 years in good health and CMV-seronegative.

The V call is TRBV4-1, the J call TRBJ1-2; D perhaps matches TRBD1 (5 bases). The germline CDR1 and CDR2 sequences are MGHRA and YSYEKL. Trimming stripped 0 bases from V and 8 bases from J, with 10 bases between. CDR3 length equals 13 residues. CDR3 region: CASSQETGTGYTF. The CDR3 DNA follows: TGCGCCAGCAGCCAAGAAACAGGCACGGGCTACACCTTC.

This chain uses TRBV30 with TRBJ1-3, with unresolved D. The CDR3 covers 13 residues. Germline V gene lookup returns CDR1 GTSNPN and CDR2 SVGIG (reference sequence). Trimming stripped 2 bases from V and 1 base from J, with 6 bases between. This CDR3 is CAWSPGSGNTIYF. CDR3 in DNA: TGTGCCTGGAGTCCGGGATCTGGAAACACCATATATTTT.

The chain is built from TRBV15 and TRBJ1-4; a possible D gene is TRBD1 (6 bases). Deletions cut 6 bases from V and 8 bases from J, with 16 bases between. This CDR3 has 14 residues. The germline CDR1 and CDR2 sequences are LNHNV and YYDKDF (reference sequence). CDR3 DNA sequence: TGTGCCACCAGTGGACAAGGGGGGGCCGAAAAACTGTTTTTT. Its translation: CATSGQGGAEKLFF.

As DNA, the CDR3 is TGTGCCTGGAGGACAAAACAGGGCAATCAGCCCCAGCATTTT. Its translation: CAWRTKQGNQPQHF. The chain uses TRBV30 and TRBJ1-5; a possible D gene is TRBD1 (5 bases). The CDR3 runs to 14 residues. Trimming left V 3 bases short and J 2 bases short, with 11 bases between. Germline lookup yields CDR1 GTSNPN and CDR2 SVGIG (reference sequence).

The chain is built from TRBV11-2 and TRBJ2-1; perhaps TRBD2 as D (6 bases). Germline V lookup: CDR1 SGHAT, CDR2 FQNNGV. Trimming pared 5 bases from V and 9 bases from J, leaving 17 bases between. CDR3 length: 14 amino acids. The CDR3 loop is CASSEVSAGGEQFF. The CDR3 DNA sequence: TGTGCCAGCAGCGAGGTCTCAGCCGGGGGTGAGCAGTTCTTC.

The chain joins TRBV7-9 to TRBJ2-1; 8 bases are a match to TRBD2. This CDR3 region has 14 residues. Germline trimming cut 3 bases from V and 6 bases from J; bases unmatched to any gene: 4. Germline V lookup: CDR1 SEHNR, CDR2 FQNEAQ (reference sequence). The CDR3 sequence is CASSFYSGVNEQFF. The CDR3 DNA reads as TGTGCCAGCAGCTTCTATAGCGGGGTCAATGAGCAGTTCTTC.

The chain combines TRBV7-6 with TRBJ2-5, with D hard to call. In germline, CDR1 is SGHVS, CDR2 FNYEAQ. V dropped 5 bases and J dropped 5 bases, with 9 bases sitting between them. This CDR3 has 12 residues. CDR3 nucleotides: TGTGCCAGCAGCCCCGCCGGGGAGACCCAGTACTTC. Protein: CASSPAGETQYF.

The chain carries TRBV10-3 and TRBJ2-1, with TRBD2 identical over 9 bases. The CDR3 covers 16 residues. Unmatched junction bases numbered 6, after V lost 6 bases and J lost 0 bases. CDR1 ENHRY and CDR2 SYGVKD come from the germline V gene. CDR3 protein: CAISRDSGSSYNEQFF. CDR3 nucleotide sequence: TGTGCCATCAGCAGAGATAGCGGGAGCTCCTACAATGAGCAGTTCTTC.

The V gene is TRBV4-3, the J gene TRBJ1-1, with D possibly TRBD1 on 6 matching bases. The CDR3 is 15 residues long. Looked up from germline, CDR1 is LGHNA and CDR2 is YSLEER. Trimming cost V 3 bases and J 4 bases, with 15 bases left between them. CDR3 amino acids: CASSHSTGKGTEAFF. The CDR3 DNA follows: TGCGCCAGCAGCCATTCGACAGGAAAGGGCACTGAAGCTTTCTTT.

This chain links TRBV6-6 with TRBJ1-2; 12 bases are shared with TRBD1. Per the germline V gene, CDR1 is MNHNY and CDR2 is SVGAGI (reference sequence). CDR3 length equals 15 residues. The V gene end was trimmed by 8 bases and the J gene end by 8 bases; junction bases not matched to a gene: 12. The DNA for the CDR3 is TGTGCCAGCCATGCTATGGGACAGGGGGCGTCCGGCTACACCTTC. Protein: CASHAMGQGASGYTF.

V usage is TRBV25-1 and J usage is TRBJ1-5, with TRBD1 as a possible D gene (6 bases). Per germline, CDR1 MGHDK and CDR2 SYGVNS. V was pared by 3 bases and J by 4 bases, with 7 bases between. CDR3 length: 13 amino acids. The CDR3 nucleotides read TGTGCCAGCAGTGATCAGGGGAATCAGCCCCAGCATTTT. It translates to CASSDQGNQPQHF.

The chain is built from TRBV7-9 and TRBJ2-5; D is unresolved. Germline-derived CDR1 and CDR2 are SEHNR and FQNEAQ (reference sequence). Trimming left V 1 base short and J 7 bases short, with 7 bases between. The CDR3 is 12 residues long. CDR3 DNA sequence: TGTGCCAGCAGCTTAGGGGCCGGGACCCAGTACTTC. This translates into CASSLGAGTQYF. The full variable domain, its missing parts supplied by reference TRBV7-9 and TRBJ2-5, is DTGVSQNPRHKITKRGQNVTFRCDPISEHNRLYWYRQTLGQGPEFLTYFQNEAQLEKSRLLSDRFSAERPKGSFSTLEIQRTEQGDSAMYLCASSLGAGTQYFGPGTRLLVL.

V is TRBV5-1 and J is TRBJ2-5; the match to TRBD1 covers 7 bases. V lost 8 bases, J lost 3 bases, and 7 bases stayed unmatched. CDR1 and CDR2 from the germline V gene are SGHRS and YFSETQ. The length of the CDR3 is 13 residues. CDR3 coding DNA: TGCGCCAGTAGGGACAGCCAAAAAGAGACCCAGTACTTC. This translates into CASRDSQKETQYF.

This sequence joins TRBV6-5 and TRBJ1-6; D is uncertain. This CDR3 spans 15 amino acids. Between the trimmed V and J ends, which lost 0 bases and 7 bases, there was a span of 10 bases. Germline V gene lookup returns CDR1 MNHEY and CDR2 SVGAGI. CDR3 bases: TGTGCCAGCAGTTACTCGACACCACGGAATTCACCCCTCCACTTT. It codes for CASSYSTPRNSPLHF.

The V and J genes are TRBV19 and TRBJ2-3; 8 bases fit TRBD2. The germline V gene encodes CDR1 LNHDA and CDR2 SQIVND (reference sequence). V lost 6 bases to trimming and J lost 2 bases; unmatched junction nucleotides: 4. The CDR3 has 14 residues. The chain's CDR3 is CASRQRELTDTQYF. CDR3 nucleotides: TGTGCCAGTAGACAGCGGGAGCTCACAGATACGCAGTATTTT.

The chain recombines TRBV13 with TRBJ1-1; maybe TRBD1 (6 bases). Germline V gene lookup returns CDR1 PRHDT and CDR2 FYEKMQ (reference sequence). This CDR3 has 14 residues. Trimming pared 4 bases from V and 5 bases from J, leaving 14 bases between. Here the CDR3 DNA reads TGTGCCAGCAGCTCACAGGGTCCGGGGACTGAAGCTTTCTTT. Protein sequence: CASSSQGPGTEAFF.

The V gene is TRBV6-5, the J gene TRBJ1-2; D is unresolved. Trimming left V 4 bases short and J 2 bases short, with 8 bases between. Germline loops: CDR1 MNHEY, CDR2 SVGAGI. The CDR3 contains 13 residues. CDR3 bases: TGTGCCAGCAGTTTCACGGGAAACTATGGCTACACCTTC. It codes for CASSFTGNYGYTF.

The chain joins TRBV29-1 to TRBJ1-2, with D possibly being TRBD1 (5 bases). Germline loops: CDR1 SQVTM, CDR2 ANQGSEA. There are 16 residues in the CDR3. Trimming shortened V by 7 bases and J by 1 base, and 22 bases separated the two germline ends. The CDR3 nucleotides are TGCAGCGCCGGGTTCTACGGCAGGGCAATTAACTATGGCTACACCTTC. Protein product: CSAGFYGRAINYGYTF. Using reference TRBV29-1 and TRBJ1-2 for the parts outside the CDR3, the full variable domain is SAVISQKPSRDICQRGTSLTIQCQVDSQVTMMFWYRQQPGQSLTLIATANQGSEATYESGFVIDKFPISRPNLTFSTLTVSNMSPEDSSIYLCSAGFYGRAINYGYTFGSGTRLTVV.

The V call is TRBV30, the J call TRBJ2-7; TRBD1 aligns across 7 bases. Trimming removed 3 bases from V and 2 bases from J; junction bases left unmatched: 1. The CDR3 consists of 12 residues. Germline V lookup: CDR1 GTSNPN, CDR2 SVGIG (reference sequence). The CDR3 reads CAWRTGPYEQYF. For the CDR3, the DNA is TGTGCCTGGAGGACAGGGCCCTACGAGCAGTACTTC.

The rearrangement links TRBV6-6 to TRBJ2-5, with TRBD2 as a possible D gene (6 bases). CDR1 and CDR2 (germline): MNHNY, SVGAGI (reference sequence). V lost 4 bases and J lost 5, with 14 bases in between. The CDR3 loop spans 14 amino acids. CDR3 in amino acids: CASSSTSSRETQYF. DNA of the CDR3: TGTGCCAGCAGTTCGACTAGTTCGCGGGAGACCCAGTACTTC.

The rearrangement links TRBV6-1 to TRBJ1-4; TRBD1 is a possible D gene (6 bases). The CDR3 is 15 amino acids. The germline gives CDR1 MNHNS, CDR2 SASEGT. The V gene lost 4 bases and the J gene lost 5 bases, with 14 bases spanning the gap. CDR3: CASSVSGQGNEKLFF. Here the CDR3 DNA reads TGTGCCAGCAGTGTGTCGGGGCAGGGGAATGAAAAACTGTTTTTT.

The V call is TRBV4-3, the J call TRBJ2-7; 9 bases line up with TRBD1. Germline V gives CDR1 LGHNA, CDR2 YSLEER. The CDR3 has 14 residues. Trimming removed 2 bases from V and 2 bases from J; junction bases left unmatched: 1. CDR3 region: CASSQTGGPYEQYF. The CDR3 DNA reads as TGCGCCAGCAGCCAAACAGGGGGCCCCTACGAGCAGTACTTC.

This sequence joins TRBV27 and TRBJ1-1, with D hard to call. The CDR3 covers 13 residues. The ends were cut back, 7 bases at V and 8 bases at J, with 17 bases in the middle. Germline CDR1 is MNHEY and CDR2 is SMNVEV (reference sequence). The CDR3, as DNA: TGTGCCAGCACCACCGAGGGTCTGGAAGAAGCTTTCTTT. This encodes CASTTEGLEEAFF.

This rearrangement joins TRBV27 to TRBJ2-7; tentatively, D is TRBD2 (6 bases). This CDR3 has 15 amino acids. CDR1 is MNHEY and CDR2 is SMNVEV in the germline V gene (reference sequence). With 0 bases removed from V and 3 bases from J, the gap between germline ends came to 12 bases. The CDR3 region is CASSLSGRFVYEQYF. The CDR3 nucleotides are TGTGCCAGCAGTTTATCAGGGAGGTTCGTCTACGAGCAGTACTTC.

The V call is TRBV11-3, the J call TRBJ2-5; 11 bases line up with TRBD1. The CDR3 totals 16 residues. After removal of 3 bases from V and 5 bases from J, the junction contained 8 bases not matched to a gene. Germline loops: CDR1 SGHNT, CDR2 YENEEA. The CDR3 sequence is CASSLPRDRGFETQYF. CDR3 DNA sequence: TGTGCCAGCAGCTTGCCCCGGGACAGGGGGTTTGAGACCCAGTACTTC.